This is a list of T cell receptor beta chains from one sample in a study of monozygotic twins with inflammatory bowel disease. TCRdb re-analyzed the 5' RACE reads; it lists each CDR3 protein once, without DNA. This table lists under 130,000 distinct CDR3 sequences. Sample: blood. The receptor source for this set is a human donor with ulcerative colitis or Crohn's disease, or a healthy co-twin of an affected twin (not recorded which). CDR3s include the opening cysteine and the closing phenylalanine or tryptophan.

v_gene	j_gene	len	CDR3aa
TRBV5-1	TRBJ2-3	14	CASSLGPSTDTQYF
TRBV7-9	TRBJ2-3	13	CASSLVLSDTQYF
TRBV4-2	TRBJ2-7	15	CASSQAGTDSYGQYF
TRBV7-3	TRBJ1-1	14	CASSYQGFNTEAFF
TRBV7-3	TRBJ2-3	14	CASSPGEHTDTQYF
TRBV20-1	TRBJ1-5	11	CSVQRGQPQHF
TRBV30	TRBJ2-5	16	CAWGSLLPGPQETQYF
TRBV20-1	TRBJ2-3	15	CSASTSGRAPDTQYF
TRBV7-2	TRBJ1-5	14	CASSEQVSNQPQHF
TRBV28	TRBJ2-7	12	CATGLVGAEQYF
TRBV20-1	TRBJ1-1	12	CSARDLSDGAFF
TRBV18	TRBJ2-6	16	CASSPDRAVGANVLTF
TRBV19	TRBJ1-5	15	CASIPDRSYNQPQHF
TRBV25-1	TRBJ2-5	13	CASLGGTGWTQYF
TRBV7-2	TRBJ1-6	13	CASSLAGFSPLHF
TRBV5-6	TRBJ2-2	17	CASSSNWAGTNTGELFF